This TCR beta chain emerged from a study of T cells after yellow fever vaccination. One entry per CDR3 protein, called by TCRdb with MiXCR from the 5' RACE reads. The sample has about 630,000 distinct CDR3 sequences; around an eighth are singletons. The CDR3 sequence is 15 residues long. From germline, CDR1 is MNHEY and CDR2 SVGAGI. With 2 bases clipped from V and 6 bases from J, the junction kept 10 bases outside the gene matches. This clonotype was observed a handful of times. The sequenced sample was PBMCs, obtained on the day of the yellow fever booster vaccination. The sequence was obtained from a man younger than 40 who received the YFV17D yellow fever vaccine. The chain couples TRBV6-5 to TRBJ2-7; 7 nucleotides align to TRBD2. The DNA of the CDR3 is TGTGCCAGCAGTTACCGGCCCACGGGGGGTCGCGAGCAGTACTTC. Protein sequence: CASSYRPTGGREQYF.